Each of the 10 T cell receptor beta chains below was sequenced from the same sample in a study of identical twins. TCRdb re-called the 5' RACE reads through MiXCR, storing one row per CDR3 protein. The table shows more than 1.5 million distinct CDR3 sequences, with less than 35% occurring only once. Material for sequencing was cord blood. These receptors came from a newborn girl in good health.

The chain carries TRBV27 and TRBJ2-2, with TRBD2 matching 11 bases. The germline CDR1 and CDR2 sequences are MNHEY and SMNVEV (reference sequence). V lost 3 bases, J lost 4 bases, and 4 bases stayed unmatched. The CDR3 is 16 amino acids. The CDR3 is CASSLASGRPTGELFF. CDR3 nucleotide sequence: TGTGCCAGCAGTTTGGCTAGCGGGAGGCCCACCGGGGAGCTGTTTTTT.

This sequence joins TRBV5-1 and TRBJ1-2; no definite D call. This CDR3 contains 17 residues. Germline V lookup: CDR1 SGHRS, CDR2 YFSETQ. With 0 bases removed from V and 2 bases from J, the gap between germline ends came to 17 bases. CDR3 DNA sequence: TGCGCCAGCAGCTTGGCCTTTGGGCCAGGACTGAACTATGGCTACACCTTC. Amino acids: CASSLAFGPGLNYGYTF.

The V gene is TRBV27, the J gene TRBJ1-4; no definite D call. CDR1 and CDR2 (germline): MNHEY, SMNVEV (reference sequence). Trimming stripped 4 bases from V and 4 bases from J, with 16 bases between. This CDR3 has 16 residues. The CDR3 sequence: CASSYRVRTVNEKLFF. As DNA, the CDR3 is TGTGCCAGCAGTTATAGGGTGAGGACGGTTAATGAAAAACTGTTTTTT.

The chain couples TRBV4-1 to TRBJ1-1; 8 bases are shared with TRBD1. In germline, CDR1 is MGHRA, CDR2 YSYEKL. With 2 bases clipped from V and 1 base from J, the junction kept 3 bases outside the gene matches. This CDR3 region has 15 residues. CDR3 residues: CASSQMGQANTEAFF. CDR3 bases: TGCGCCAGCAGCCAAATGGGACAGGCGAACACTGAAGCTTTCTTT.

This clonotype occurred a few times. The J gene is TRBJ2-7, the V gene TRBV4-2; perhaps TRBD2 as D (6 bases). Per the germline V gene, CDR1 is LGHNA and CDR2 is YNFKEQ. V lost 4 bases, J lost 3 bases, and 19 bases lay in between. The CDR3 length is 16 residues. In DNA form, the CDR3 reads TGTGCCAGCAGCCCCCAAGGTCGGACGGGAGACTACGAGCAGTACTTC. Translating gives CASSPQGRTGDYEQYF.

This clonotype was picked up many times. CDR3 residues: CASSLVLAGYNEQFF. The CDR3 DNA reads as TGCGCCAGCAGCTTGGTCCTAGCAGGCTACAATGAGCAGTTCTTC. V usage is TRBV5-1 and J usage is TRBJ2-1, with D maybe TRBD2 (5 bases). CDR1 and CDR2 (germline): SGHRS, YFSETQ. CDR3 size: 15 residues. Trimming left V 0 bases short and J 3 bases short, with 10 bases between.

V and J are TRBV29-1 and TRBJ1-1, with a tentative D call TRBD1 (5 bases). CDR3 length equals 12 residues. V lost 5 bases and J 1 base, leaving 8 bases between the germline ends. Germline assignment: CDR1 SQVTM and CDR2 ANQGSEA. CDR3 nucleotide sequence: TGCAGCGTTTACGGGGGGAACACTGAAGCTTTCTTT. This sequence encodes CSVYGGNTEAFF. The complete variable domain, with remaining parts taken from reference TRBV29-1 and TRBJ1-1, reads SAVISQKPSRDICQRGTSLTIQCQVDSQVTMMFWYRQQPGQSLTLIATANQGSEATYESGFVIDKFPISRPNLTFSTLTVSNMSPEDSSIYLCSVYGGNTEAFFGQGTRLTVV.

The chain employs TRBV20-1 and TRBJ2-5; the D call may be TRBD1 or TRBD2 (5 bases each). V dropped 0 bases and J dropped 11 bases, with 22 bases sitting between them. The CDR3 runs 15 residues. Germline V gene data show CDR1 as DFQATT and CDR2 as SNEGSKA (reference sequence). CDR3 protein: CSARDRRDPYNEQYF. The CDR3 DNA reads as TGCAGTGCTAGAGATCGAAGGGACCCTTACAATGAGCAGTACTTC.

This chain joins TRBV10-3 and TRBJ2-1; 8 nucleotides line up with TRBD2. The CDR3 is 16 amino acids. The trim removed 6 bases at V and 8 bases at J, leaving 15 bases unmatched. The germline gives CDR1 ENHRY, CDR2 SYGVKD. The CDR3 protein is CAIRDTCGGPHDEQFF. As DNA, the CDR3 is TGTGCCATCAGGGATACTTGCGGGGGGCCCCATGATGAGCAGTTCTTC.

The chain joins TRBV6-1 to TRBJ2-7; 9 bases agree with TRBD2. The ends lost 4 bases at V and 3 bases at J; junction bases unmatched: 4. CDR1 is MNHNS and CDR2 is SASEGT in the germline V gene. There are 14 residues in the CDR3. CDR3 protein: CASSVAGVGYEQYF. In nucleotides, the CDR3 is TGTGCCAGCAGTGTAGCGGGAGTTGGCTACGAGCAGTACTTC.